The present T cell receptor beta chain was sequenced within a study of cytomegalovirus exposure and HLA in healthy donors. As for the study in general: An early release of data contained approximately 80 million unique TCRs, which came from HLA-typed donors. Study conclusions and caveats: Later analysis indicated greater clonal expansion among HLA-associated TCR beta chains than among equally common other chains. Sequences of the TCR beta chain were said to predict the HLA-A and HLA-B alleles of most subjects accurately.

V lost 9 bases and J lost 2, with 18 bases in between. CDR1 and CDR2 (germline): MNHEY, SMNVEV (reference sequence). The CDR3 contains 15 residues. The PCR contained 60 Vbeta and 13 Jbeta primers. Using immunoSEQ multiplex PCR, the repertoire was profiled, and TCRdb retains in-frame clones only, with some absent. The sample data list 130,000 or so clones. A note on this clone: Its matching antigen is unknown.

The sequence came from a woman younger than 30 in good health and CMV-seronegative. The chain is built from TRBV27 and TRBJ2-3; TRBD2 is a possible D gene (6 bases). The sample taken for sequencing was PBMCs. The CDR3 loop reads CASQIHSGYTDTQYF. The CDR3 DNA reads TGTGCCAGTCAAATTCATAGCGGTTACACAGATACGCAGTATTTT.